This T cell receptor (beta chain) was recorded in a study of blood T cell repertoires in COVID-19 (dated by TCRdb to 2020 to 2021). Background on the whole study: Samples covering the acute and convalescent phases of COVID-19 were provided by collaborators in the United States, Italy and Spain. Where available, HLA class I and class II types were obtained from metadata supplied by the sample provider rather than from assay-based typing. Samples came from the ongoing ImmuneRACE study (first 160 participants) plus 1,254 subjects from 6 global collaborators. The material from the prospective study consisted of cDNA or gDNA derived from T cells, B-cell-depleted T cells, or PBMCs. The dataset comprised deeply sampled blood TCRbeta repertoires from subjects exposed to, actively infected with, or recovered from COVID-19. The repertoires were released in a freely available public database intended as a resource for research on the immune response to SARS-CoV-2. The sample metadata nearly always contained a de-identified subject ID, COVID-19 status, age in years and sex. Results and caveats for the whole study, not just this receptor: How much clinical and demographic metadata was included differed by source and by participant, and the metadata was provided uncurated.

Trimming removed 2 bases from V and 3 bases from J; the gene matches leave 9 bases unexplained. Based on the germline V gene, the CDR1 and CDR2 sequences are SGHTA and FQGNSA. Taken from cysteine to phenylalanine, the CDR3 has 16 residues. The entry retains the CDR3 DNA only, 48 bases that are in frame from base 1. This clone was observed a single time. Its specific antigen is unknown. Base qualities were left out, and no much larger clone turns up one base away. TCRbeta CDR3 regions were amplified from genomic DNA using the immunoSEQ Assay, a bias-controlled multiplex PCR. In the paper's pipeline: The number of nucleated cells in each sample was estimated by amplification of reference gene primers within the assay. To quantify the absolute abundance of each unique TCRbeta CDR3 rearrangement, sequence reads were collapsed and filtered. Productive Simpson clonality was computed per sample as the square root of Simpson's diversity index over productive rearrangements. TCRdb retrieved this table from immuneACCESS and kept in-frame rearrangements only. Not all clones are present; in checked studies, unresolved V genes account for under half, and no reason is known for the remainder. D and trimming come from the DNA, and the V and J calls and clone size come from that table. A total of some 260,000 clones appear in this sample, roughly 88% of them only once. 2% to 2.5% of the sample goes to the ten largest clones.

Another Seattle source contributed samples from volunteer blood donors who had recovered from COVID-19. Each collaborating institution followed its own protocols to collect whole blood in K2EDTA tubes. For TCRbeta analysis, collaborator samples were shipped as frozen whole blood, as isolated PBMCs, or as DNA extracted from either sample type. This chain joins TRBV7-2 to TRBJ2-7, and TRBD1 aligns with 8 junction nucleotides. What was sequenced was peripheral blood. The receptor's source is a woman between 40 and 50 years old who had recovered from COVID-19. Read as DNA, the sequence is TGTGCCAGCAGCTTAAGGACTGGACAGGGTCTCTACGAGCAGTACTTC. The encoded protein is CASSLRTGQGLYEQYF.